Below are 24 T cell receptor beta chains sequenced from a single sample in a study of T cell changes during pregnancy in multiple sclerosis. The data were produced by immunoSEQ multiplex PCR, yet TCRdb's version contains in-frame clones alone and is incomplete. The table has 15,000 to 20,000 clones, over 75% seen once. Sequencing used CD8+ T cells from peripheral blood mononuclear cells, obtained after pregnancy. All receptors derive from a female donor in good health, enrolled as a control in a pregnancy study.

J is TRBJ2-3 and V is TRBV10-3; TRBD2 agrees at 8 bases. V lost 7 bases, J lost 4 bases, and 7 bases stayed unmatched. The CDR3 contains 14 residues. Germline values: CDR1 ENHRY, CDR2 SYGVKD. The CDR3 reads CAINRGGSADTQYF. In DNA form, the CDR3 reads TGTGCCATCAACCGGGGGGGATCGGCAGATACGCAGTATTTT.

As DNA, the CDR3 is TGTGCCAGCTCACCTGATGCCGGGACAGGGAACTATGGCTACACCTTC. The encoded protein is CASSPDAGTGNYGYTF. This chain uses TRBV18 with TRBJ1-2; 9 bases are shared with TRBD1. CDR3 length equals 16 residues. V was clipped by 3 bases and J by 2 bases; unmatched bases: 7. Germline CDR1 reads KGHSH; CDR2 reads LQKENI.

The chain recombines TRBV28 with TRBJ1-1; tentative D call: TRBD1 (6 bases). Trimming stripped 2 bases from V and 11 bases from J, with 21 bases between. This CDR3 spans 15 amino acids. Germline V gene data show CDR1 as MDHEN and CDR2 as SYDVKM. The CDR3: CASSLRGQFPWGAFF. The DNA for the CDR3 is TGTGCCAGCAGTTTAAGAGGACAGTTCCCATGGGGGGCTTTCTTT. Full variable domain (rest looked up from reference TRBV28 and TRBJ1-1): DVKVTQSSRYLVKRTGEKVFLECVQDMDHENMFWYRQDPGLGLRLIYFSYDVKMKEKGDIPEGYSVSREKKERFSLILESASTNQTSMYLCASSLRGQFPWGAFFGQGTRLTVV.

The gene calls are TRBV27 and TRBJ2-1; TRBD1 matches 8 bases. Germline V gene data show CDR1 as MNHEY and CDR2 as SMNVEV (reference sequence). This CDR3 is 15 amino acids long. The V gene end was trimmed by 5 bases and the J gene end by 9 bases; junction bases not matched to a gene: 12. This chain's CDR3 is CASSPFDRGSGEQFF. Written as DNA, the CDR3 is TGTGCCAGCAGTCCCTTTGACAGGGGATCAGGTGAGCAGTTCTTC.

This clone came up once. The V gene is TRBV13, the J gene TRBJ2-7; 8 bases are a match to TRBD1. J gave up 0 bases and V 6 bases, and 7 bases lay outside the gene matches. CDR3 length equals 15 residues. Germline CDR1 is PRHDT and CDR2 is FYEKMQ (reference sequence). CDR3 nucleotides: TGTGCCAGCAGGCTTCAAGGACAGGGCTCCTACGAGCAGTACTTC. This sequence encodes CASRLQGQGSYEQYF. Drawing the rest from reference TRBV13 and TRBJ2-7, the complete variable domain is AAGVIQSPRHLIKEKRETATLKCYPIPRHDTVYWYQQGPGQDPQFLISFYEKMQSDKGSIPDRFSAQQFSDYHSELNMSSLELGDSALYFCASRLQGQGSYEQYFGPGTRLTVT.

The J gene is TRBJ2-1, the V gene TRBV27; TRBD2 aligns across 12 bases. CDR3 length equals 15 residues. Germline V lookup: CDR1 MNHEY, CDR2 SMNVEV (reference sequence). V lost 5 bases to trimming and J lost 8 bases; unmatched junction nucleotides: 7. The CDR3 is CASSPLAGGVDEQFF. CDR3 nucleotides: TGTGCCAGCAGTCCTCTAGCGGGAGGGGTTGATGAGCAGTTCTTC.

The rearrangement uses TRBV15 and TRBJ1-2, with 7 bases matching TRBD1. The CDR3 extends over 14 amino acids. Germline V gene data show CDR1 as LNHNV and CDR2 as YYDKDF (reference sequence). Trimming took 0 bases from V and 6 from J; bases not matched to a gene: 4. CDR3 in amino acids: CATSRDQGVHGYTF. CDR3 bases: TGTGCCACCAGCAGAGATCAGGGGGTTCATGGCTACACCTTC. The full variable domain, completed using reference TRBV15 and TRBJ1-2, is DAMVIQNPRYQVTQFGKPVTLSCSQTLNHNVMYWYQQKSSQAPKLLFHYYDKDFNNEADTPDNFQSRRPNTSFCFLDIRSPGLGDTAMYLCATSRDQGVHGYTFGSGTRLTVV.

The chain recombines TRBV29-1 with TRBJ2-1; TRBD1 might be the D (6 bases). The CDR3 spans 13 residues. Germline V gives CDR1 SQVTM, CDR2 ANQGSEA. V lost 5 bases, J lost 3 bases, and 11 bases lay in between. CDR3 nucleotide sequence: TGCAGCGTTCGGACAGAGAGCTACAATGAGCAGTTCTTC. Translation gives CSVRTESYNEQFF.

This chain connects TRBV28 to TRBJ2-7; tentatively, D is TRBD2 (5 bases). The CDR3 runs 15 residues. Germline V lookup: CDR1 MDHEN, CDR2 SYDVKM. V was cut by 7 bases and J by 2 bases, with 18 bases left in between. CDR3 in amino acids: CASTQNRLSTYEQYF. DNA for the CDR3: TGTGCCAGCACCCAAAACCGACTATCGACCTACGAGCAGTACTTC.

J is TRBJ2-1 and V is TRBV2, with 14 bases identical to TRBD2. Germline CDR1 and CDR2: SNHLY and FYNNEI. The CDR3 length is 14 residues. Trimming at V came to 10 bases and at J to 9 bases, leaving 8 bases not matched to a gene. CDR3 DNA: TGTGCCATCCCGGGACTAGCGGGAGAGGGTGAGCAGTTCTTC. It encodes CAIPGLAGEGEQFF.

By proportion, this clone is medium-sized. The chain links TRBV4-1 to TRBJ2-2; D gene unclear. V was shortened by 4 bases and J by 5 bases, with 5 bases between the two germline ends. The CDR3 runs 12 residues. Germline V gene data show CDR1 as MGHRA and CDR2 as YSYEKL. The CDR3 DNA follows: TGCGCCAGCAGCCCGGAGACCGGGGAGCTGTTTTTT. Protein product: CASSPETGELFF.

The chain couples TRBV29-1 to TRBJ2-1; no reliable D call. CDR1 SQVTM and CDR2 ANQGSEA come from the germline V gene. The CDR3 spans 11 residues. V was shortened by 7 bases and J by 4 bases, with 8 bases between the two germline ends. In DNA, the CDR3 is TGCAGCGCCGGTTGGTACAATGAGCAGTTCTTC. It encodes CSAGWYNEQFF.

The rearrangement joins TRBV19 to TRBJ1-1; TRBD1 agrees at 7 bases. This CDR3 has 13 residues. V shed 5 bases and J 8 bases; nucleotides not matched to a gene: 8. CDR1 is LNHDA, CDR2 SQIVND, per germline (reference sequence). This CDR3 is CASSLPTGSEAFF. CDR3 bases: TGTGCCAGTAGTCTACCGACAGGGAGCGAAGCTTTCTTT.

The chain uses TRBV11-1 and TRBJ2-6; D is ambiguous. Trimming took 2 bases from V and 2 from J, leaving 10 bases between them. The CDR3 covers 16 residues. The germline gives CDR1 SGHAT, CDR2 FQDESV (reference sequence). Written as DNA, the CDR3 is TGTGCCAGCAGCTTATCCGAGAACCCTGGGGCCAACGTCCTGACTTTC. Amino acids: CASSLSENPGANVLTF.

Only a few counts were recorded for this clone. The DNA of the CDR3 is TGTGCCAGCAGGGAACAGTCCGACTCTGGAAACACCATATATTTT. It specifies CASREQSDSGNTIYF. The chain uses TRBV6-1 and TRBJ1-3; D unclear. CDR1 and CDR2 (germline): MNHNS, SASEGT. The CDR3 extends over 15 amino acids. V was clipped by 6 bases and J by 0 bases, with 12 bases between them.

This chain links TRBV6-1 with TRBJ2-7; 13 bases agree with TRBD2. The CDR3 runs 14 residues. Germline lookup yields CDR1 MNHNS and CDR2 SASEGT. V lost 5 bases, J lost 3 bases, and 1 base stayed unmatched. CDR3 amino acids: CASSRLAGGYEQYF. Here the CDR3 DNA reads TGTGCCAGCAGTCGACTAGCGGGAGGCTACGAGCAGTACTTC.

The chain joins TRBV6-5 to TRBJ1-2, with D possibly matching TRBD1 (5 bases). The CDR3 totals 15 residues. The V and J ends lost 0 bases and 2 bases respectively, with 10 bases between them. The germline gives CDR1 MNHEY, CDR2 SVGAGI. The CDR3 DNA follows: TGTGCCAGCAGTTACTCAGGGGCCTCGAACTATGGCTACACCTTC. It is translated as CASSYSGASNYGYTF.

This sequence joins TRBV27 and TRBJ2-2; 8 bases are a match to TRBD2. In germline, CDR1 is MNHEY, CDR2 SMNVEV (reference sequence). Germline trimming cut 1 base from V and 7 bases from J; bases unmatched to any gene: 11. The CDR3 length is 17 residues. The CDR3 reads CASSLWRSGRVVGELFF. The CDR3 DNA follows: TGTGCCAGCAGTTTATGGAGGAGCGGGAGAGTTGTCGGGGAGCTGTTTTTT.

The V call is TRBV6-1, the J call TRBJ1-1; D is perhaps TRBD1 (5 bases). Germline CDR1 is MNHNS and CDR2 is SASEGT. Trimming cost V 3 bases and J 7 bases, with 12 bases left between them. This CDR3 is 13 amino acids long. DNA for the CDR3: TGTGCCAGCAGTGACGACAGCGTGAATGAAGCTTTCTTT. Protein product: CASSDDSVNEAFF.

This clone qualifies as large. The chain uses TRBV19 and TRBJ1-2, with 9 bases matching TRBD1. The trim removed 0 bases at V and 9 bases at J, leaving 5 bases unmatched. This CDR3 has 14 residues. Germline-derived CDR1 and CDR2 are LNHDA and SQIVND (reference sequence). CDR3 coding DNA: TGTGCCAGTAGTATAGATGGGACAGGGTATCGCTACACCTTC. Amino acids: CASSIDGTGYRYTF.

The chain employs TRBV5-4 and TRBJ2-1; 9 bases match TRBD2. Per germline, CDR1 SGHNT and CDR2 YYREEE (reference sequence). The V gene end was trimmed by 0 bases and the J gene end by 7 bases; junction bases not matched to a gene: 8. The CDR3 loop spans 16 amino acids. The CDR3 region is CASSLAGSLAGNEQFF. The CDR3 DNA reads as TGTGCCAGCAGCTTGGCTGGGTCTCTAGCGGGAAATGAGCAGTTCTTC.

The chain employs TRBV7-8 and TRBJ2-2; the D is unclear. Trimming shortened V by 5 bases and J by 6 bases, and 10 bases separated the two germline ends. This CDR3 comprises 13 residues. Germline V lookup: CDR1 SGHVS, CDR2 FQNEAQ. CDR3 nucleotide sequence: TGTGCCAGCAGCCCCCTTATTTCCGGGGAGCTGTTTTTT. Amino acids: CASSPLISGELFF.

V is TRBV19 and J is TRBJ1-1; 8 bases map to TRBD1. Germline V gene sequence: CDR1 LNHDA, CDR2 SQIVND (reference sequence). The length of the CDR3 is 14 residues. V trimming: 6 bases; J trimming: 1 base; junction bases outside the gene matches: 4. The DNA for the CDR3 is TGTGCCAGTAGGCGACAGGGGCCGAACACTGAAGCTTTCTTT. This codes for CASRRQGPNTEAFF.

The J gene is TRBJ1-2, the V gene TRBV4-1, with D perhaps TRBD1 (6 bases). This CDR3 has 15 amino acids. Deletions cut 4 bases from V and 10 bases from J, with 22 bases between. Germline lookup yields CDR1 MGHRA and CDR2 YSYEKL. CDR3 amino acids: CASSPGPRGATDYTF. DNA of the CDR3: TGCGCCAGCAGCCCGGGGCCTCGGGGGGCTACTGACTACACCTTC.